The rows below give T cell receptor beta chains drawn from one sample of a study of blood T cell repertoires in COVID-19. The repertoire was sequenced with immunoSEQ multiplex PCR; TCRdb's copy has only in-frame clones and lacks some. Here the sample spans 150,000 or so clones, around 90% being singletons. Source material: PBMCs or T cells enriched from blood (not recorded which). These receptors were obtained from a woman in her thirties or forties who had been exposed to COVID-19. CDR3s leave out the opening cysteine and the closing phenylalanine or tryptophan. Each record gives: V gene, J gene, CDR3 protein.

TRBV25-1	TRBJ1-3	ASSELRAGNTIY
TRBV27	TRBJ1-2	ASTSRQVDGYT
TRBV5-1	TRBJ1-2	ASMSSNGGYT
TRBV28	TRBJ2-1	ASTEGGRYNEQF
TRBV5-5	TRBJ2-3	ASSLGASGTDTQY
TRBV29-1	TRBJ1-5	SVTQGHDNQPQH
TRBV27	TRBJ2-2	ASSLKPGRARTGELF
TRBV7-6	TRBJ1-2	ASSHRGNYGYT
TRBV10-3	TRBJ1-3	AIRGQASSGNTIY
TRBV27	TRBJ1-5	ASSMGARSNQPQH
TRBV3-1/TRBV3-2	TRBJ1-2	ASSQEAEAFYGYT
TRBV5-1	TRBJ2-7	ASGPSGSSYEQY
TRBV5-8	TRBJ1-2	ASSQLTGSVDGYT
TRBV10-2	TRBJ1-5	ASRERPDLNQPQH
TRBV7-6	TRBJ2-7	ASSEGTGAHYEQY
TRBV12-3/TRBV12-4	TRBJ1-3	ASRISYGNTIY
TRBV5-1	TRBJ1-1	ASSLDQGIAF
TRBV7-9	TRBJ1-2	ASSLYYGYT
TRBV7-2	TRBJ2-7	ASSGLQASYEQY
TRBV7-3	TRBJ1-1	ASSFQENTEAF
TRBV19	TRBJ2-2	ASSRATTLTGELF
TRBV19	TRBJ1-5	ASSSLGQGRNQPQH
TRBV2	TRBJ2-7	ASSQGIHEQY
TRBV19	TRBJ2-7	ASRRAGGTYEQY
TRBV28	TRBJ2-1	ASRTLAGGSFDEQF
TRBV25-1	TRBJ2-2	ASSEGAGVTGELF
TRBV4-1	TRBJ2-2	ASSRQGFSNTGELF
TRBV4-2	TRBJ2-3	ASSQDGGGGDTQY
TRBV5-6	TRBJ1-2	ASSQRDRDYGYT
TRBV28	TRBJ1-4	ASNLATDSTNEKLF
TRBV27	TRBJ2-7	ASSPSSRGRGREQY
TRBV28	TRBJ2-5	ASSLPTGGETQY
TRBV27	TRBJ1-1	ASRIYHGAGAEAF
TRBV14	TRBJ1-1	ASSQDKGLKAF
TRBV5-1	TRBJ2-5	ASSLERLAGVQETQY
TRBV5-1	TRBJ1-1	ASSFRGQNTEAF
TRBV6-2/TRBV6-3	TRBJ1-4	ASSYSSSGTTNEKLF
TRBV28	TRBJ1-1	ASSLNNFYTEAF
TRBV7-3	TRBJ2-5	ASSASQGKQETQY
TRBV19	TRBJ2-3	ASSISTDTQY
TRBV29-1	TRBJ2-7	SVAIAAGGGEQY
TRBV6-2/TRBV6-3	TRBJ1-5	ASSNGGLGQPQH
TRBV27	TRBJ2-7	AAQCPALTYEQY
TRBV29-1	TRBJ2-5	SAQRGQGIQETQY
TRBV7-2	TRBJ2-5	ASSSLRVAGGHETQY
TRBV7-8	TRBJ1-1	ASSRDRNTEAF
TRBV29-1	TRBJ1-3	SVASSGAGNTIY
TRBV19	TRBJ1-5	ASSISGGNQPQH